The present T cell receptor beta chain was sequenced within a study of OX40 agonist ivuxolimab in advanced cancers. Sequenced by immunoSEQ multiplex PCR; TCRdb stores in-frame clones only, minus some. In the table there are roughly 9,700 clones, 77% of which are singletons. The CDR3 length is 15 residues. Germline trimming cut 3 bases from V and 5 bases from J; bases unmatched to any gene: 5. From germline, CDR1 is MDHEN and CDR2 SYDVKM. The sequence was collected from an adult with an advanced solid tumor such as melanoma, head and neck, liver or kidney cancer. Source: CD4+ or CD8+ T cells sorted from blood, taken in a trial of the OX40 agonist ivuxolimab. The gene calls are TRBV28 and TRBJ2-2; TRBD2 matches 8 bases. The CDR3 spells CASSFPGGGTGELFF. CDR3 coding DNA: TGTGCCAGCAGTTTCCCCGGGGGGGGAACCGGGGAGCTGTTTTTT.